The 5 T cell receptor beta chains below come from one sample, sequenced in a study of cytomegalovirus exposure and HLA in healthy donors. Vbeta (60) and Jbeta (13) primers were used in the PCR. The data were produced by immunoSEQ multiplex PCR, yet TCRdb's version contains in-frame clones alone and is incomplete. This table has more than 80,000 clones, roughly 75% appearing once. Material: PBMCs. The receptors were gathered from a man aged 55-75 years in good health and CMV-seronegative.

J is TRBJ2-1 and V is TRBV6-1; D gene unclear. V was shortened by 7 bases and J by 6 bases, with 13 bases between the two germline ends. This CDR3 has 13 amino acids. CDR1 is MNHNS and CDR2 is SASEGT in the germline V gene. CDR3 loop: CASTARYGNEQFF. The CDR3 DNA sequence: TGTGCCAGCACCGCCCGGTATGGCAATGAGCAGTTCTTC.

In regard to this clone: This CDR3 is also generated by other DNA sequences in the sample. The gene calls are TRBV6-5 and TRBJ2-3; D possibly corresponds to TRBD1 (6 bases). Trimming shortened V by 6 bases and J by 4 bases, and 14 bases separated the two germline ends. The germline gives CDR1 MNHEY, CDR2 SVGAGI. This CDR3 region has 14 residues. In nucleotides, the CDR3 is TGTGCCAGCAGCTACAACAGGGTCCCAGATACGCAGTATTTT. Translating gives CASSYNRVPDTQYF.

CDR3 nucleotides: TGTGCCAGCAGTTTCACCGGACAGGTTAAGAACACTGAAGCTTTCTTT. It translates to CASSFTGQVKNTEAFF. The rearrangement uses TRBV6-5 and TRBJ1-1; 7 bases are a match to TRBD1. Germline CDR1 MNHEY, CDR2 SVGAGI. V lost 4 bases to trimming and J lost 1 base; unmatched junction nucleotides: 9. The CDR3 is 16 residues long.

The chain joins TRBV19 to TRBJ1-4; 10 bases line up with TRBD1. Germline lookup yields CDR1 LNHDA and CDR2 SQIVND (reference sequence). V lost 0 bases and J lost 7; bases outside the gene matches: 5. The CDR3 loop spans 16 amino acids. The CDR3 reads CASSIDATGGSEKLFF. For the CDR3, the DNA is TGTGCCAGTAGTATAGATGCGACAGGGGGCAGTGAAAAACTGTTTTTT.

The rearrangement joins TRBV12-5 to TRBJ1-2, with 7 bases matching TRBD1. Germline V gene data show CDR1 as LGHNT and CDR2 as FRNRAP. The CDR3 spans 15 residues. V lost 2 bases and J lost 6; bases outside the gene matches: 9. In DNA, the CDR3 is TGTGCTAGTGGTTTGCCCAGGGGGTTGGATAATGGCTACACCTTC. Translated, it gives CASGLPRGLDNGYTF.